This T cell receptor (beta chain) was retrieved from a study of CD8+CD57+ T cells in acquired aplastic anemia. As for the study in general: Each DNA sample taken from sorted CD4+ and CD8+ cells came to approximately 3.3 ug on average.

For CDR3 and TCR beta VDJ profiling, genomic DNA was the template used. TCRdb itself ran the reads through MiXCR, one entry per CDR3 protein. The sample has about 81,000 distinct CDR3 sequences, more than 40% seen once. Looked up from germline, CDR1 is MNHEY and CDR2 is SMNVEV (reference sequence). The CDR3 totals 14 residues. V was pared by 6 bases and J by 0 bases, with 9 bases between. This chain connects TRBV27 to TRBJ2-1, with a weak D call TRBD1 (5 bases). This TCR came from a human donor in good health, serving as a control. Sequencing was performed on sorted CD4+, CD8+, or CD8+CD57+ T cells (not recorded which) from PBMCs. DNA for the CDR3: TGTGCCAGCAGCCCGACAGTCTCCTACAATGAGCAGTTCTTC. Translated, it gives CASSPTVSYNEQFF.